A single sample gave rise to the 15 T cell receptor beta chains below, sequenced in a study of T cell responses to AZD1222 COVID-19 vaccine. Profiling relied on immunoSEQ multiplex PCR, and the TCRdb table lists in-frame clones only, not all of them. The data hold approximately 200,000 clones, with about 94% observed a single time. The material was peripheral blood, obtained 28 days after the second AZD1222 dose. The receptors were gathered from an adult who received the AZD1222 COVID-19 vaccine.

The J gene is TRBJ2-1, the V gene TRBV4-3, with TRBD2 as a possible D gene (5 bases). Germline CDR1 LGHNA, CDR2 YSLEER. Trimming stripped 3 bases from V and 5 bases from J, with 17 bases between. This CDR3 has 16 residues. CDR3 nucleotides: TGCGCCAGCAGCCACCAAATCGGGCGAGGGCACAATGAGCAGTTCTTC. Residues: CASSHQIGRGHNEQFF.

The chain couples TRBV2 to TRBJ1-2, with TRBD1 identical over 7 bases. Germline lookup yields CDR1 SNHLY and CDR2 FYNNEI. The CDR3 length is 15 residues. The V and J ends lost 4 bases and 1 base, in that order; junction bases with no gene match: 6. The CDR3 sequence: CASSVTQGINYGYTF. The CDR3 DNA follows: TGTGCCAGCAGTGTTACACAGGGGATTAACTATGGCTACACCTTC.

CDR3 coding DNA: TGCGCCAGCAGCATCCAACAGGGTCGTACGCAGTATTTT. This sequence encodes CASSIQQGRTQYF. The V and J genes are TRBV5-1 and TRBJ2-3, with a weak D call TRBD1 (6 bases). Germline-derived CDR1 and CDR2 are SGHRS and YFSETQ. The CDR3 has 13 amino acids. Trimming cost V 4 bases and J 8 bases, with 14 bases left between them.

The CDR3 spells CATSDLLAGCGNTIYF. The DNA for the CDR3 is TGTGCCACCAGTGATTTGTTGGCGGGTTGTGGAAACACCATATATTTT. The chain has TRBV24-1 and TRBJ1-3; D call uncertain. The CDR3 loop spans 16 amino acids. Germline V lookup: CDR1 KGHDR, CDR2 SFDVKD. V was clipped by 0 bases and J by 3 bases, with 11 bases between them.

The sample holds one count of this clone. The CDR3 sequence is CASSLTAGTTPYNEQFF. The CDR3 nucleotides are TGTGCCAGCAGCTTAACGGCCGGGACTACACCCTACAATGAGCAGTTCTTC. J is TRBJ2-1 and V is TRBV7-3; 7 bases are a match to TRBD2. This CDR3 spans 17 amino acids. The trim removed 0 bases at V and 2 bases at J, leaving 7 bases unmatched. Germline CDR1 is SGHTA and CDR2 is FQGTGA.

This chain connects TRBV28 to TRBJ1-2, with D possibly TRBD1 on 5 matching bases. This CDR3 has 11 residues. In germline, CDR1 is MDHEN, CDR2 SYDVKM. V gave up 6 bases and J gave up 6 bases, with 8 bases separating them. CDR3 coding DNA: TGTGCCAGCAGCCCGACAGATGGCTACACCTTC. It encodes CASSPTDGYTF.

The V gene is TRBV6-2 or TRBV6-3, the J gene TRBJ1-5; a possible D gene is TRBD1 (5 bases). V was clipped by 6 bases and J by 6 bases, with 18 bases between them. The CDR3 sequence is 15 residues long. The germline gives CDR1 MNHEY, CDR2 SVGEGT. The CDR3 DNA follows: TGTGCCAGCAGCCAAAGTGGGGCGAGGGGTCAGCCCCAGCATTTT. This sequence encodes CASSQSGARGQPQHF.

The chain recombines TRBV7-9 with TRBJ2-3, with 9 bases aligning to TRBD1. The CDR3 consists of 15 residues. CDR1 is SEHNR, CDR2 FQNEAQ, per germline (reference sequence). The V segment lost 4 bases and the J segment 6 bases; nucleotides outside the gene matches: 8. CDR3: CASSWNRDRVDTQYF. CDR3 DNA sequence: TGTGCCAGCAGCTGGAATCGGGACAGGGTGGATACGCAGTATTTT.

This rearrangement joins TRBV7-9 to TRBJ1-2; D not certain. Per the germline V gene, CDR1 is SEHNR and CDR2 is FQNEAQ (reference sequence). The V and J ends lost 3 bases and 0 bases respectively, with 20 bases between them. CDR3 length: 18 amino acids. CDR3 bases: TGTGCCAGCAGCTTCTATGGCCGGGAGAAGGAAACTAACTATGGCTACACCTTC. Protein product: CASSFYGREKETNYGYTF.

J is TRBJ1-1 and V is TRBV19, with 7 bases identical to TRBD1. V lost 7 bases, J lost 5 bases, and 10 bases stayed unmatched. This CDR3 is 14 amino acids long. Germline V lookup: CDR1 LNHDA, CDR2 SQIVND (reference sequence). In nucleotides, the CDR3 is TGTGCCAGTATGGTGACAGGGTCGGGGACTGAAGCTTTCTTT. The encoded protein is CASMVTGSGTEAFF.

This clone has a handful of counts. The CDR3 nucleotides read TGTGCCAGCAGCTCCCCTCATAGGGGCGCGGGAACTAATGAAAAACTGTTTTTT. Translated: CASSSPHRGAGTNEKLFF. The chain has TRBV11-2 and TRBJ1-4, with D maybe TRBD1 (5 bases). The length of the CDR3 is 18 residues. The V end was cut by 4 bases, the J end by 1 base, with 19 bases between. CDR1 and CDR2 from the germline V gene are SGHAT and FQNNGV.

V and J are TRBV7-2 and TRBJ2-2; D is possibly TRBD2 (7 bases). The CDR3 runs 16 residues. CDR1 SGHTA and CDR2 FQGNSA come from the germline V gene. V shed 6 bases and J shed 4 bases, with 18 bases lying between them. The chain's CDR3 is CASSQSRGAGTGELFF. The CDR3 DNA sequence: TGTGCCAGCAGTCAATCCCGGGGGGCTGGCACCGGGGAGCTGTTTTTT.

The genes are TRBV2 and TRBJ1-2; maybe TRBD1 (6 bases). Germline assignment: CDR1 SNHLY and CDR2 FYNNEI. Trimming stripped 10 bases from V and 6 bases from J, with 15 bases between. This CDR3 contains 12 residues. The CDR3 bases are TGTGCCACCCAAAGGGGGGGCCATGGCTACACCTTC. Its translation: CATQRGGHGYTF. The full variable domain, its missing parts supplied by reference TRBV2 and TRBJ1-2, is EPEVTQTPSHQVTQMGQEVILRCVPISNHLYFYWYRQILGQKVEFLVSFYNNEISEKSEIFDDQFSVERPDGSNFTLKIRSTKLEDSAMYFCATQRGGHGYTFGSGTRLTVV.

V and J are TRBV9 and TRBJ2-2; D gene unclear. Germline-derived CDR1 and CDR2 are SGDLS and YYNGEE. The V and J ends lost 1 base and 1 base respectively, with 8 bases between them. CDR3 size: 15 residues. The CDR3 DNA follows: TGTGCCAGCAGCGTATGGGCTTTGAACACCGGGGAGCTGTTTTTT. This encodes CASSVWALNTGELFF.

The chain recombines TRBV18 with TRBJ2-6, with D perhaps given as TRBD1 or TRBD2 (5 bases each). V was shortened by 3 bases and J by 0 bases, with 9 bases between the two germline ends. Per germline, CDR1 KGHSH and CDR2 LQKENI. CDR3 length: 16 amino acids. CDR3 protein: CASSPSGHSGANVLTF. CDR3 coding DNA: TGTGCCAGCTCACCGTCGGGGCACTCTGGGGCCAACGTCCTGACTTTC.